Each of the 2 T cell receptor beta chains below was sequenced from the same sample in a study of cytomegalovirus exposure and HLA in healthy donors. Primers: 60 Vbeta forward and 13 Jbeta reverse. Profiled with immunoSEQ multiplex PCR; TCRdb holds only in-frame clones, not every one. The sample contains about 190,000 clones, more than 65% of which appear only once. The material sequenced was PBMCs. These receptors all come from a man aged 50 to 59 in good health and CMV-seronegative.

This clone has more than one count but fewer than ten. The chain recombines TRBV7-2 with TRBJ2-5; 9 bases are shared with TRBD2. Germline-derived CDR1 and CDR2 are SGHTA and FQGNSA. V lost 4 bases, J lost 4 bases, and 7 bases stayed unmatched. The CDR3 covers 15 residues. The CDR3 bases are TGTGCCAGCAGCTACGGGAGCGGGGGGCGAGAGACCCAGTACTTC. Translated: CASSYGSGGRETQYF.

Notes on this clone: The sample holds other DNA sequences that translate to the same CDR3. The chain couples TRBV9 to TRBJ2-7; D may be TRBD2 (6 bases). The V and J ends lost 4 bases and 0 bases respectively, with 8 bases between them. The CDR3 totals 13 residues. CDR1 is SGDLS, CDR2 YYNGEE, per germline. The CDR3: CASSPGGSYEQYF. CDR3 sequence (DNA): TGTGCCAGCAGCCCCGGGGGCTCCTACGAGCAGTACTTC.